A single sample gave rise to the 14 T cell receptor beta chains below, sequenced in a study of blood T cell repertoires in COVID-19. The data were produced by immunoSEQ multiplex PCR, yet TCRdb's version contains in-frame clones alone and is incomplete. The table has about 440,000 clones, roughly 90% seen once. The sequenced sample was peripheral blood. The receptors derive from a woman under 40 with acute or convalescent COVID-19.

This clone was seen more than once but under ten times. The rearrangement joins TRBV11-2 to TRBJ2-2; 8 bases line up with TRBD2. Germline V lookup: CDR1 SGHAT, CDR2 FQNNGV. CDR3 length equals 18 residues. Trimming took 5 bases from V and 3 from J; bases not matched to a gene: 14. The CDR3 loop reads CASSDTFSAGGYTGELFF. The CDR3 DNA reads as TGTGCCAGCAGCGATACCTTCTCCGCGGGGGGATACACCGGGGAGCTGTTTTTT.

CDR3 region: CASRLGASGWNYNEQFF. CDR3 bases: TGTGCAAGTCGCTTAGGGGCTAGCGGGTGGAACTACAATGAGCAGTTCTTC. The genes are TRBV12-2 and TRBJ2-1; the table's D call, TRBD2, was not checked against the DNA. TRBV12-2 is flagged as a pseudogene. The CDR3 spans 17 residues.

The chain employs TRBV7-9 and TRBJ2-5, with 7 bases aligning to TRBD1. CDR1 SEHNR and CDR2 FQNEAQ come from the germline V gene (reference sequence). This CDR3 is 17 amino acids long. V trimming: 6 bases; J trimming: 5 bases; junction bases outside the gene matches: 18. The CDR3 region is CASSYGQAAYYGETQYF. The CDR3 DNA reads TGTGCCAGCAGTTATGGACAGGCTGCATACTACGGGGAGACCCAGTACTTC. Based on the CDR3 plus reference TRBV7-9 and TRBJ2-5, the full variable domain is DTGVSQNPRHKITKRGQNVTFRCDPISEHNRLYWYRQTLGQGPEFLTYFQNEAQLEKSRLLSDRFSAERPKGSFSTLEIQRTEQGDSAMYLCASSYGQAAYYGETQYFGPGTRLLVL.

The gene calls are TRBV6-1 and TRBJ2-2, with a possible D match to TRBD1 (5 bases). This CDR3 comprises 16 residues. Trimming stripped 4 bases from V and 1 base from J, with 13 bases between. In germline, CDR1 is MNHNS, CDR2 SASEGT. The CDR3 loop reads CASSGRVGENTGELFF. In nucleotides, the CDR3 is TGTGCCAGCAGTGGGCGTGTAGGGGAGAACACCGGGGAGCTGTTTTTT.

This rearrangement joins TRBV24-1 to TRBJ1-5; D unclear. This CDR3 contains 12 residues. The germline V and J ends were trimmed by 2 bases and 6 bases, with 4 bases remaining between them. The V gene's germline CDR1 is KGHDR and CDR2 SFDVKD. The CDR3 loop reads CATSDYGQPQHF. For the CDR3, the DNA is TGTGCCACCAGTGATTACGGTCAGCCCCAGCATTTT.

The chain recombines TRBV5-1 with TRBJ2-7; TRBD1 might be the D (6 bases). CDR3 length: 14 amino acids. The germline V gene has CDR1 SGHRS and CDR2 YFSETQ. The V gene lost 0 bases and the J gene lost 4 bases, with 11 bases spanning the gap. CDR3 sequence reads: CASSLDRVFYEQYF. CDR3 DNA: TGCGCCAGCAGCTTGGACAGGGTTTTTTACGAGCAGTACTTC.

Turning to this clone: At the DNA level, this CDR3 is encoded by other sequences in the same sample as well. The rearrangement uses TRBV2 and TRBJ2-7, with 10 bases fitting TRBD1. Trimming at V came to 3 bases and at J to 5 bases, leaving 7 bases not matched to a gene. Germline CDR1 is SNHLY and CDR2 is FYNNEI. The CDR3 loop spans 15 amino acids. The CDR3 nucleotides read TGTGCCAGCAGTGACTCCGGGACAGGGGACGACGAGCAGTACTTC. Translated, it gives CASSDSGTGDDEQYF.

The chain links TRBV12-5 to TRBJ2-7; 7 nucleotides align to TRBD2. Per the germline V gene, CDR1 is LGHNT and CDR2 is FRNRAP. This CDR3 has 17 residues. With 4 bases clipped from V and 6 bases from J, the junction kept 18 bases outside the gene matches. The CDR3 protein is CASGSPSGGLLLSEQYF. CDR3 nucleotide sequence: TGTGCTAGTGGTTCCCCATCGGGGGGACTACTTCTAAGCGAGCAGTACTTC. Variable domain in full (rest from reference TRBV12-5 and TRBJ2-7): DARVTQTPRHKVTEMGQEVTMRCQPILGHNTVFWYRQTMMQGLELLAYFRNRAPLDDSGMPKDRFSAEMPDATLATLKIQPSEPRDSAVYFCASGSPSGGLLLSEQYFGPGTRLTVT.

This clone was detected only once. This chain links TRBV10-2 with TRBJ2-7; maybe TRBD2 (6 bases). V lost 6 bases and J 6 bases, leaving 12 bases between the germline ends. The CDR3 sequence is 12 residues long. In germline, CDR1 is WSHSY, CDR2 SAAADI. CDR3: CASSPLGGEQYF. The CDR3 coding sequence is TGCGCCAGCAGCCCCTTGGGGGGCGAGCAGTACTTC.

The chain uses TRBV10-3 and TRBJ2-3; maybe TRBD1 (6 bases). The CDR3 length is 15 residues. Per germline, CDR1 ENHRY and CDR2 SYGVKD. Trimming removed 2 bases from V and 0 bases from J, with 9 bases in between. The CDR3 loop is CAISEPGQSTDTQYF. CDR3 in DNA: TGTGCCATCAGTGAGCCAGGACAGAGCACAGATACGCAGTATTTT.

This chain uses TRBV30 with TRBJ2-7; 7 nucleotides line up with TRBD2. The V segment lost 2 bases and the J segment 10 bases; nucleotides outside the gene matches: 14. Germline lookup yields CDR1 GTSNPN and CDR2 SVGIG (reference sequence). The CDR3 extends over 14 amino acids. The CDR3 sequence is CAWSPPPGTTSQYF. For the CDR3, the DNA is TGTGCCTGGAGTCCCCCGCCTGGGACTACGAGCCAGTACTTC. Drawing the rest from reference TRBV30 and TRBJ2-7, the complete variable domain is SQTIHQWPATLVQPVGSPLSLECTVEGTSNPNLYWYRQAAGRGLQLLFYSVGIGQISSEVPQNLSASRPQDRQFILSSKKLLLSDSGFYLCAWSPPPGTTSQYFGPGTRLTVT.

The J gene is TRBJ2-2, the V gene TRBV6-1, with D uncertain. The length of the CDR3 is 13 residues. Trimming removed 2 bases at V and 8 bases at J, with 9 bases between. Germline V CDR1 and CDR2: MNHNS, SASEGT. The DNA for the CDR3 is TGTGCCAGCAGTGAAACGAGGTCTGGGGAGCTGTTTTTT. It translates to CASSETRSGELFF.

The V call is TRBV6-5, the J call TRBJ2-7, with D perhaps matching TRBD1 (5 bases). Germline CDR1 MNHEY, CDR2 SVGAGI. The CDR3 totals 11 residues. The V gene lost 7 bases and the J gene lost 3 bases, with 7 bases spanning the gap. DNA for the CDR3: TGTGCCAGCATTCAGGGCTACGAGCAGTACTTC. Amino acids: CASIQGYEQYF.

This clone was recorded once. The genes are TRBV5-5 and TRBJ1-2; D call uncertain. The V end was cut by 4 bases, the J end by 2 bases, with 9 bases between. This CDR3 is built from 13 residues. Germline V lookup: CDR1 SGHKS, CDR2 YYEKEE (reference sequence). CDR3 nucleotide sequence: TGTGCCAGCAGCCCAGGACTAAACTATGGCTACACCTTC. Translation gives CASSPGLNYGYTF.